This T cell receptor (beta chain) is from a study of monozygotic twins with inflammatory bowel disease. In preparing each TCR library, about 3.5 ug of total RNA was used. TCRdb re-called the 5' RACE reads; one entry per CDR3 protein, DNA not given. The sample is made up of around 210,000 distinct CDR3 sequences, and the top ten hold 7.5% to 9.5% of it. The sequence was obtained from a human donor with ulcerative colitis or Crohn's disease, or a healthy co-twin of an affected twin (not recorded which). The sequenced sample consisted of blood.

The CDR3 is CASSPVNEQFF. V and J are TRBV7-9 and TRBJ2-1; no DNA is available, so the TRBD1 call from TCRdb remains unchecked. The CDR3 runs to 11 residues. Germline V gives CDR1 SEHNR, CDR2 FQNEAQ (reference sequence).